This TCR beta chain was sequenced in a study of ipilimumab plus nivolumab after autologous stem cell transplantation. Study background: The DLBCL group included primary refractory and relapsed cases. Study findings and constraints: Per the authors, repertoire, Treg and microbiota data justify further study.

The length of the CDR3 is 15 residues. Trimming cost V 0 bases and J 7 bases; bases outside gene matches: 3. Germline loops: CDR1 LGHNA, CDR2 YSLEER. In the case of this clone: The antigen remains undetermined.

Libraries were prepared by immunoSEQ multiplex PCR; TCRdb keeps only in-frame clonotypes and omits some of them. This repertoire shows 10,000 to 15,000 clones, around 73% found once; its top ten account for over 15%. V gene TRBV4-3 combines with J gene TRBJ1-5, with 10 bases aligning to TRBD1. This sequence originates from a male donor with diffuse large B-cell lymphoma. The source material was PBMCs, sampled in a trial of ipilimumab plus nivolumab as post-transplant consolidation. The CDR3 sequence is CASSQDGTGVQPQHF. The CDR3 bases are TGCGCCAGCAGCCAAGATGGGACAGGGGTACAGCCCCAGCATTTT.